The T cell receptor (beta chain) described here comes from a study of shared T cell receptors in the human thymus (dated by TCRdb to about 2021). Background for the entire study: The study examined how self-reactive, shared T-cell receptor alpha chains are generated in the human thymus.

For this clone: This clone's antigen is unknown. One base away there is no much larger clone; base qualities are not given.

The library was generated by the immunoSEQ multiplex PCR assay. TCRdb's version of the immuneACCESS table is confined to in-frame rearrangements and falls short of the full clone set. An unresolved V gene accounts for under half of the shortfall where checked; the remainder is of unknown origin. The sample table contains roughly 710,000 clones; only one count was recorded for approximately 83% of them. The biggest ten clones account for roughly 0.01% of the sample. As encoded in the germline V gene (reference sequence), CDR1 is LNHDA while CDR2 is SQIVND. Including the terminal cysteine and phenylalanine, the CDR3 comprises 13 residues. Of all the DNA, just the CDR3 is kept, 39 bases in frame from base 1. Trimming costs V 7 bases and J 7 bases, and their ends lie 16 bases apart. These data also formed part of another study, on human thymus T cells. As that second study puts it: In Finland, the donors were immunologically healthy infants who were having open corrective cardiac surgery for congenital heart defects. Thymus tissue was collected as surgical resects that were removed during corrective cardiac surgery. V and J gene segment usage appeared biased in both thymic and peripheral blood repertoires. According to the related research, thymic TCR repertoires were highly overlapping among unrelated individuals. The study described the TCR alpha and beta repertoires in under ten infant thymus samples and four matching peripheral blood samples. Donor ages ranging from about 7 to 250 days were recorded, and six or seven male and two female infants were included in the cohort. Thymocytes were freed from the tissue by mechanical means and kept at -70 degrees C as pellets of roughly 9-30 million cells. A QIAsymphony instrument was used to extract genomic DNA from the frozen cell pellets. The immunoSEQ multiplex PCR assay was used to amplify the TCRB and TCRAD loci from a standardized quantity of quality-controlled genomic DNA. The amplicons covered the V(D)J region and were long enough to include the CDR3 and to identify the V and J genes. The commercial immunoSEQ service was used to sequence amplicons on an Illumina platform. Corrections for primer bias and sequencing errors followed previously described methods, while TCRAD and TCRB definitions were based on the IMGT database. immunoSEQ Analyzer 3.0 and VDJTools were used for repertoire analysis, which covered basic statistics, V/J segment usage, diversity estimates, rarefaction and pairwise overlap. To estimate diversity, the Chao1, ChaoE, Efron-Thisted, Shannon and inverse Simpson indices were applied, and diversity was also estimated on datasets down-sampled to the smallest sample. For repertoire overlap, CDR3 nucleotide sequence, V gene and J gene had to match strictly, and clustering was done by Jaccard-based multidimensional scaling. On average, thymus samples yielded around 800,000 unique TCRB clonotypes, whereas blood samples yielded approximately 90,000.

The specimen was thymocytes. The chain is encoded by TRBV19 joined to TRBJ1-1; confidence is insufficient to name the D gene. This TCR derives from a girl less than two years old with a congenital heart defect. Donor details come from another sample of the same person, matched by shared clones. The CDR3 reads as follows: CASKTTERGEAFF. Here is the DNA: TGTGCCAGTAAAACGACGGAACGGGGTGAAGCTTTCTTT.